What follows are 10 T cell receptor beta chains derived from one specimen sequenced in a study of regulatory T cells in long-lasting Graves disease. Combining iRepertoire HTBI primers with Arm-PCR of CDR3 regions, the authors built TCR beta libraries. TCRdb passed the multiplex PCR reads through MiXCR, listing each CDR3 protein once. The profile shows 350,000 to 500,000 distinct CDR3 sequences, roughly 15% of them singletons. Time point of the sample: newly diagnosed GD, antithyroid drugs for less than 3 months. Generation of the TCR library employed RNA extracted from PBMCs. These data were also reused for a study on T cells in Graves' hyperthyroidism and ophthalmopathy.

Sequences were derived from peripheral blood mononuclear cells (PBMCs), sampled at new diagnosis, from a patient treated with antithyroid drugs. The receptors were gathered from a woman in her thirties with Graves disease.

The sample holds many counts of this clonotype. V is TRBV24-1 and J is TRBJ1-2, with 7 bases matching TRBD1. The length of the CDR3 is 14 residues. Germline trimming cut 3 bases from V and 4 bases from J; bases unmatched to any gene: 4. Germline V gene lookup returns CDR1 KGHDR and CDR2 SFDVKD. CDR3 in amino acids: CATSDLGTAYGYTF. In DNA, the CDR3 is TGTGCCACCAGTGATCTAGGGACAGCCTATGGCTACACCTTC.

This clonotype was recorded a few times. This rearrangement joins TRBV14 to TRBJ2-1; 10 bases agree with TRBD1. The CDR3 is made up of 15 amino acids. V shed 2 bases and J 7 bases; nucleotides not matched to a gene: 5. Germline V gives CDR1 SGHDN, CDR2 FVKESK. CDR3 sequence: CASSQKGTGENEQFF. CDR3 in DNA: TGTGCCAGCAGCCAAAAGGGGACAGGGGAGAATGAGCAGTTCTTC.

About this clonotype itself: This sequence is one base from a far larger clone and is likely a read error. Since the CDR3 does not end with the conserved phenylalanine or tryptophan, this likely comes from a read error. The chain combines TRBV12-3 or TRBV12-4 with TRBJ2-5; weak D call: TRBD1 (5 bases). TRBJ2-7 explains the end of the DNA better; the J call may be wrong. This CDR3 is 12 amino acids long. In DNA, the CDR3 is TGTGCCAGCAGTCCTCAGGGTTACGAGCAGTACTCC. This codes for CASSPQGYEQYS.

This clonotype was found many times. This chain connects TRBV20-1 to TRBJ1-5; tentatively, D is TRBD1 (5 bases). The CDR3 contains 18 residues. V gave up 5 bases and J gave up 0 bases, with 23 bases separating them. In germline, CDR1 is DFQATT, CDR2 SNEGSKA (reference sequence). The CDR3 nucleotides read TGCAGTGCTGGAACGCAGGGTGGGTTTAGATATAGCAATCAGCCCCAGCATTTT. Translation: CSAGTQGGFRYSNQPQHF.

This clonotype was recorded many times. The genes are TRBV12-3 or TRBV12-4 and TRBJ2-7; unclear D gene. The length of the CDR3 is 15 residues. V was cut by 2 bases and J by 0 bases, with 11 bases left in between. This CDR3 is CASSLWGYSSYEQYF. CDR3 in DNA: TGTGCCAGCAGTTTATGGGGATACTCCTCCTACGAGCAGTACTTC.

The sample holds many counts of this clonotype. The chain couples TRBV5-1 to TRBJ1-5; 10 bases are a match to TRBD1. Per germline, CDR1 SGHRS and CDR2 YFSETQ. The CDR3 length is 16 residues. Losses at the gene ends were 1 base for V and 1 base for J; bases not matched to a gene: 2. The CDR3 sequence is CASSLRDRGSNQPQHF. The CDR3 DNA is TGCGCCAGCAGCTTGCGGGACAGGGGCAGCAATCAGCCCCAGCATTTT.

The chain couples TRBV9 to TRBJ2-3; 15 nucleotides agree with TRBD2. Trimming at V came to 4 bases and at J to 5 bases, leaving 11 bases not matched to a gene. CDR1 SGDLS and CDR2 YYNGEE come from the germline V gene. The CDR3 has 18 residues. The DNA of the CDR3 is TGTGCCAGCAGCTTATCCCCCCGGACTAGCGGGGGGGAAGATACGCAGTATTTT. Protein sequence: CASSLSPRTSGGEDTQYF.

This clonotype was picked up many times. The rearrangement joins TRBV28 to TRBJ1-6, with D perhaps matching TRBD1 (5 bases). Trimming took off 6 bases at V and 11 bases at J, with 8 bases between the two ends. The CDR3 length is 11 residues. CDR1 is MDHEN and CDR2 is SYDVKM in the germline V gene. The CDR3 DNA is TGTGCCAGCAGCCGACAGACACCCCTCCACTTT. Translation gives CASSRQTPLHF.

Remarks on this clonotype: With a much larger clone just one base away, this may be a read error. The CDR3 does not close with the conserved phenylalanine or tryptophan, likely indicating a read error. The chain links TRBV27 to TRBJ1-1; D uncertain. V lost 5 bases and J lost 5, with 21 bases in between. Germline V gives CDR1 MNHEY, CDR2 SMNVEV (reference sequence). The CDR3 is 16 residues long. CDR3 DNA: TGTGCCAGCAGTCAATACCCTCAAGACCTTAAAACTGAAGCTTTCCTT. Translating gives CASSQYPQDLKTEAFL.

The chain links TRBV4-1 to TRBJ2-7; tentatively, D is TRBD2 (6 bases). The V end was cut by 1 base, the J end by 5 bases, with 18 bases between. The CDR3 runs to 16 residues. CDR1 is MGHRA and CDR2 is YSYEKL in the germline V gene. CDR3 amino acids: CASSQVGSRGLHEQYF. The CDR3, as DNA: TGCGCCAGCAGCCAAGTCGGCAGCCGGGGGTTACACGAGCAGTACTTC.